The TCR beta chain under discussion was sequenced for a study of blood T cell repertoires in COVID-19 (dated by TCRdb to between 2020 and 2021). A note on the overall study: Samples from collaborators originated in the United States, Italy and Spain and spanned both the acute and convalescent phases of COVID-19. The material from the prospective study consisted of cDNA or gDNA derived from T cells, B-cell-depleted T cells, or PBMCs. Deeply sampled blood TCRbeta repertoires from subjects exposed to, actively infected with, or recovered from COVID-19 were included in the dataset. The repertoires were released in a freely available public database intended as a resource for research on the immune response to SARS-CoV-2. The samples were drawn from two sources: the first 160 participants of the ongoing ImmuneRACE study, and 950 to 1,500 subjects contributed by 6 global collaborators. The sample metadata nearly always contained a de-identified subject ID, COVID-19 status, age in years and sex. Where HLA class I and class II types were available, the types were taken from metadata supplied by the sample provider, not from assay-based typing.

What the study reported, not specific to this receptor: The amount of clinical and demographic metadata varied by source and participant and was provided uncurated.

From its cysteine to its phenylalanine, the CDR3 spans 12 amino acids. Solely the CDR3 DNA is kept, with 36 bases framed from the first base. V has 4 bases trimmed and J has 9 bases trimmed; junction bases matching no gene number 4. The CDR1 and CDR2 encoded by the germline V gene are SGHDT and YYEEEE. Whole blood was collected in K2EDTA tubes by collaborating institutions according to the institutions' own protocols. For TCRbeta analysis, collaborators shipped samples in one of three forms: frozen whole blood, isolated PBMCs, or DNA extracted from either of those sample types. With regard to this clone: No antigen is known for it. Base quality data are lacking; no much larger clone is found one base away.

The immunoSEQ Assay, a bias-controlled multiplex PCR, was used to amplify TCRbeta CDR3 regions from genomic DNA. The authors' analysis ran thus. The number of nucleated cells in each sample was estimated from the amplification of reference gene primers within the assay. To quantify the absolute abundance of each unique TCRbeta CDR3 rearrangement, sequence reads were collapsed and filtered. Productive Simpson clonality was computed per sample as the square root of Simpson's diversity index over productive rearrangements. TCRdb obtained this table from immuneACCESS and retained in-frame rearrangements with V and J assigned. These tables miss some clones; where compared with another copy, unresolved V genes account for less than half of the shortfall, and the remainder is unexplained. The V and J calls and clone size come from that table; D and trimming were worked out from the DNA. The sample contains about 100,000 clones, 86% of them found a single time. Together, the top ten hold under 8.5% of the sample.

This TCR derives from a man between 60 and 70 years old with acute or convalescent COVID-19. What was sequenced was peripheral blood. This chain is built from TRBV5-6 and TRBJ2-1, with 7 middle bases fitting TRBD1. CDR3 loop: CASSTDRAEQFF. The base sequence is TGTGCCAGCAGCACTGACAGGGCTGAGCAGTTCTTC.